These 17 T cell receptor beta chains were sequenced from one sample in a study of blood T cell repertoires in COVID-19. The method was immunoSEQ multiplex PCR; TCRdb's version includes in-frame clones alone and lacks a portion of them. Of 100,000 to 150,000 clones in the sample, about 70% were seen once. Sequenced sample: peripheral blood. The receptor source for this set is an elderly man with COVID-19, enrolled during active disease.

The genes are TRBV9 and TRBJ2-7, with 7 bases fitting TRBD1. Trimming took 4 bases from V and 1 from J; bases not matched to a gene: 11. Germline V gene data show CDR1 as SGDLS and CDR2 as YYNGEE. This CDR3 comprises 16 residues. CDR3 region: CASSPFEGAQSYEQYF. DNA for the CDR3: TGTGCCAGCAGCCCATTTGAGGGGGCGCAATCCTACGAGCAGTACTTC.

This chain uses TRBV6-5 with TRBJ2-7, with a weak D call TRBD1 (6 bases). CDR1 and CDR2 from the germline V gene are MNHEY and SVGAGI. CDR3 length equals 13 residues. V gave up 8 bases and J gave up 3 bases, with 14 bases separating them. The chain's CDR3 is CASGRNRDYEQYF. The CDR3 DNA reads as TGTGCCAGCGGTCGGAACAGGGACTACGAGCAGTACTTC.

The chain carries TRBV3-1 (or the pseudogene TRBV3-2) and TRBJ2-5; tentative D call: TRBD1 (6 bases). V was cut by 5 bases and J by 4 bases, with 11 bases left in between. Germline loops: CDR1 LGHDT, CDR2 YNNKEL (reference sequence). The CDR3 is made up of 13 amino acids. The CDR3 sequence is CASSSDSTETQYF. The CDR3 DNA reads as TGTGCCAGCAGCTCGGACAGCACAGAGACCCAGTACTTC.

V and J are TRBV19 and TRBJ2-3, with D perhaps TRBD2 (5 bases). The CDR3 runs 13 residues. The V and J ends lost 6 bases and 2 bases respectively, with 9 bases between them. Germline CDR1 is LNHDA and CDR2 is SQIVND (reference sequence). The CDR3 region has the DNA TGTGCCAGTAGGGGCGGGCTCACAGATACGCAGTATTTT. Encoded protein: CASRGGLTDTQYF.

The CDR3 region is CASSHGLAGVYEQYF. The CDR3 DNA is TGCGCCAGCAGCCATGGACTAGCCGGCGTTTACGAGCAGTACTTC. This sequence joins TRBV4-1 and TRBJ2-7; 8 nucleotides line up with TRBD2. CDR3 length equals 15 residues. The V gene's germline CDR1 is MGHRA and CDR2 YSYEKL. Germline trimming cut 3 bases from V and 4 bases from J; bases unmatched to any gene: 8.

A single count supports this clone. This chain joins TRBV7-9 and TRBJ1-4; 7 nucleotides line up with TRBD1. Germline V gene lookup returns CDR1 SEHNR and CDR2 FQNEAQ (reference sequence). This CDR3 contains 14 residues. With 3 bases clipped from V and 4 bases from J, the junction kept 2 bases outside the gene matches. The DNA for the CDR3 is TGTGCCAGCAGCTTTGACAGGGATAATGAAAAACTGTTTTTT. Translation: CASSFDRDNEKLFF.

This clone was found a few times. The chain couples TRBV7-2 to TRBJ2-2, with D possibly matching TRBD1 (6 bases). This CDR3 region has 14 residues. In germline, CDR1 is SGHTA, CDR2 FQGNSA. V was trimmed by 6 bases and J by 1 base, leaving 9 bases between them. The CDR3 sequence is CASRRTVNTGELFF. The CDR3, as DNA: TGTGCCAGCAGACGGACAGTGAACACCGGGGAGCTGTTTTTT.

This clone was seen once. The chain joins TRBV25-1 to TRBJ1-2; D might be TRBD1 (5 bases). V was trimmed by 2 bases and J by 5 bases, leaving 6 bases between them. The CDR3 is 12 residues long. From germline, CDR1 is MGHDK and CDR2 SYGVNS. CDR3 in amino acids: CASSEQGYGYTF. In DNA, the CDR3 is TGTGCCAGCAGTGAACAGGGTTATGGCTACACCTTC.

This sequence joins TRBV28 and TRBJ1-2, with D possibly TRBD1 on 5 matching bases. Germline V gives CDR1 MDHEN, CDR2 SYDVKM. There are 11 residues in the CDR3. Deletions cut 3 bases from V and 10 bases from J, with 9 bases between. The CDR3, as DNA: TGTGCCAGCAGTTTCCGCAGGGACTACACCTTC. Translation gives CASSFRRDYTF.

The chain uses TRBV5-4 and TRBJ1-1; D possibly corresponds to TRBD1 (6 bases). CDR3 length equals 16 residues. V dropped 2 bases and J dropped 3 bases, with 17 bases sitting between them. CDR1 SGHNT and CDR2 YYREEE come from the germline V gene (reference sequence). The CDR3 protein is CASSFFSARGDTEAFF. The CDR3 DNA reads TGTGCCAGCAGCTTTTTTTCCGCCAGGGGCGACACTGAAGCTTTCTTT.

V is TRBV19 and J is TRBJ2-7, with 10 bases matching TRBD2. The length of the CDR3 is 15 residues. The V and J ends lost 1 base and 2 bases, in that order; junction bases with no gene match: 2. CDR1 and CDR2 from the germline V gene are LNHDA and SQIVND (reference sequence). DNA for the CDR3: TGTGCCAGTAGTATAGCAAGCGGGAGGGCCTACGAGCAGTACTTC. Residues: CASSIASGRAYEQYF.

The chain employs TRBV5-1 and TRBJ1-2, with 7 bases aligning to TRBD1. The CDR3 loop spans 15 amino acids. Germline CDR1 and CDR2: SGHRS and YFSETQ. V gave up 5 bases and J gave up 5 bases; unmatched junction bases: 12. The CDR3 region is CASSTTGEFGYGYTF. As DNA, the CDR3 is TGCGCCAGCAGTACCACAGGGGAATTCGGATATGGCTACACCTTC.

DNA for the CDR3: TGTGCCAGCAAACCGGGACAGTCCTACGAGCAGTACTTC. Its protein product is CASKPGQSYEQYF. This chain links TRBV6-5 with TRBJ2-7, with 7 bases aligning to TRBD1. There are 13 residues in the CDR3. V shed 7 bases and J 1 base; nucleotides not matched to a gene: 4. Germline values: CDR1 MNHEY, CDR2 SVGAGI.

The chain has TRBV9 and TRBJ1-2; the D is unclear. Between the trimmed V and J ends, which lost 0 bases and 3 bases, there was a span of 12 bases. The CDR3 runs to 15 residues. Germline assignment: CDR1 SGDLS and CDR2 YYNGEE. CDR3 residues: CASSVVHTAHYGYTF. CDR3 bases: TGTGCCAGCAGCGTAGTTCACACAGCCCACTATGGCTACACCTTC.

The chain joins TRBV9 to TRBJ2-6, with a tentative D call TRBD1 (5 bases). This CDR3 spans 16 amino acids. Per the germline V gene, CDR1 is SGDLS and CDR2 is YYNGEE. Trimming took off 3 bases at V and 0 bases at J, with 10 bases between the two ends. CDR3 loop: CASSAGHFSGANVLTF. As DNA, the CDR3 is TGTGCCAGCAGCGCAGGACATTTCTCTGGGGCCAACGTCCTGACTTTC.

This chain joins TRBV3-1 (or the pseudogene TRBV3-2) and TRBJ2-7, with 16 bases matching TRBD2. Per the germline V gene, CDR1 is LGHDT and CDR2 is YNNKEL (reference sequence). This CDR3 comprises 18 residues. Germline trimming cut 3 bases from V and 5 bases from J; bases unmatched to any gene: 10. The CDR3 spells CASSQWGLAGGFLDEQYF. CDR3 nucleotide sequence: TGTGCCAGCAGCCAGTGGGGACTAGCGGGAGGGTTTTTAGACGAGCAGTACTTC.

This chain links TRBV30 with TRBJ2-7, with 7 bases identical to TRBD1. This CDR3 spans 16 amino acids. The germline V gene encodes CDR1 GTSNPN and CDR2 SVGIG (reference sequence). J was trimmed by 2 bases and V by 2 bases; bases with no gene match: 12. The CDR3 DNA reads TGTGCCTGGAGTCCCCGACCCGACAGGGTGGCCTACGAGCAGTACTTC. Translation: CAWSPRPDRVAYEQYF. Full variable domain (rest looked up from reference TRBV30 and TRBJ2-7): SQTIHQWPATLVQPVGSPLSLECTVEGTSNPNLYWYRQAAGRGLQLLFYSVGIGQISSEVPQNLSASRPQDRQFILSSKKLLLSDSGFYLCAWSPRPDRVAYEQYFGPGTRLTVT.